These T cell receptor beta chains were read from a single sample in a study of blood T cells in healthy people across ages. MiXCR, applied by TCRdb to the 5' RACE reads, yields one record per CDR3 protein. The sample includes around 1,000,000 distinct CDR3 sequences, 20% to 25% of them seen just once. This sample was shared with a second study, whose subject was T cells of mothers and their children.

Sequenced sample: blood. These receptor sequences come from a girl aged 2 to 9 in good health. CDR3s include the opening cysteine and the closing phenylalanine or tryptophan. Fields, in order: CDR3 protein, CDR3 DNA, J gene, clone size, CDR3 length, D gene, V gene. A D gene is named only where the DNA matches it firmly. Part of the rows lack a size; the others show once, few, many or a class for expanded clones.

CASHPGPEAFF TGTGCCAGCCACCCCGGCCCTGAAGCTTTCTTT TRBJ1-1 few 11 NA TRBV7-9
CASSSGPTETNYGYTF TGTGCCAGCAGCTCCGGACCCACAGAGACCAACTATGGCTACACCTTC TRBJ1-2 NA 16 NA TRBV7-9
CASQIPGQTMNTEAFF TGTGCCAGCCAGATCCCGGGACAGACCATGAACACTGAAGCTTTCTTT TRBJ1-1 few 16 TRBD1 TRBV14
CASSLRDEQYF TGTGCCAGCAGTTTAAGGGACGAGCAGTACTTC TRBJ2-7 many 11 NA TRBV7-9
CASSAGGPTDTQYF TGTGCCAGCAGCGCCGGAGGGCCCACAGATACGCAGTATTTT TRBJ2-3 NA 14 NA TRBV9
CASSQGDWSEQYF TGTGCCAGCAGCCAAGGAGACTGGAGTGAGCAGTACTTC TRBJ2-7 NA 13 NA TRBV3-1
CASSLFLPGPRDTQYF TGTGCCAGCAGCTTATTTCTTCCAGGGCCGAGAGATACGCAGTATTTT TRBJ2-3 few 16 NA TRBV13
CASSHAGQANEKLFF TGTGCCAGCAGCCACGCAGGACAGGCTAATGAAAAACTGTTTTTT TRBJ1-4 NA 15 TRBD1 TRBV6-5
CASSQGNQQGLGGYTF TGCGCCAGCAGCCAGGGTAACCAACAGGGGTTAGGAGGCTACACCTTC TRBJ1-2 NA 16 TRBD1 TRBV4-1
CAAGISYGYTF TGTGCCGCGGGGATATCCTATGGCTACACCTTC TRBJ1-2 NA 11 NA TRBV7-9
CASMGQADYGYTF TGTGCCAGCATGGGACAGGCCGACTATGGCTACACCTTC TRBJ1-2 few 13 TRBD1 TRBV2
CASTMLVGETQYF TGTGCCAGCACCATGTTGGTAGGAGAGACCCAGTACTTC TRBJ2-5 few 13 NA TRBV7-9
CASSSVTSGASYEQYF TGTGCCAGCAGCTCTGTGACTAGCGGGGCCTCCTACGAGCAGTACTTC TRBJ2-7 NA 16 TRBD2 TRBV7-2
CSARWGAEAFF TGCAGTGCTCGGTGGGGTGCTGAAGCTTTCTTT TRBJ1-1 few 11 NA TRBV20-1
CASRPGHSYNEQFF TGCGCCAGCCGGCCGGGACATTCCTACAATGAGCAGTTCTTC TRBJ2-1 few 14 NA TRBV10-2
CSVVFLGGMNTEAFF TGCAGCGTTGTATTTCTAGGGGGCATGAACACTGAAGCTTTCTTT TRBJ1-1 NA 15 TRBD1 TRBV29-1
CASSPGATETQYF TGTGCCAGCAGTCCGGGGGCCACAGAGACCCAGTACTTC TRBJ2-5 many 13 NA TRBV6-6
CASSLLYRGDEQFF TGTGCCAGCAGCTTACTGTACCGGGGGGACGAGCAGTTCTTC TRBJ2-1 NA 14 TRBD2 TRBV7-2
CASSGRTGSGANVLTF TGTGCCAGCAGCGGGAGGACAGGCTCTGGGGCCAACGTCCTGACTTTC TRBJ2-6 few 16 NA TRBV4-2
CASSQERTGGLPNEQFF TGCGCCAGCAGCCAAGAACGGACAGGGGGGTTACCCAATGAGCAGTTCTTC TRBJ2-1 few 17 TRBD1 TRBV4-3
CASSLVRRPSGLYYGYTF TGCGCCAGCAGCTTGGTTCGTCGTCCGTCCGGCCTCTACTATGGCTACACTTTC TRBJ1-2 few 18 NA TRBV5-1
CATTEYQGARTEAFF TGTGCCACCACCGAGTATCAGGGAGCTAGGACTGAAGCTTTCTTT TRBJ1-1 NA 15 NA TRBV6-2/TRBV6-3
CASLGTSPKGGNEQFF TGTGCCAGTCTGGGAACTTCCCCAAAGGGAGGGAATGAGCAGTTCTTC TRBJ2-1 few 16 TRBD2 TRBV2
CASSQVHRTGELFF TGCGCCAGCAGCCAAGTGCACCGGACCGGGGAGCTGTTTTTT TRBJ2-2 many 14 NA TRBV4-3
CASSQAAQFQETQYF TGCGCCAGCAGCCAAGCGGCACAGTTCCAAGAGACCCAGTACTTC TRBJ2-5 NA 15 NA TRBV4-1
CASRPGQRTDTQYF TGTGCCAGCCGACCGGGACAGCGCACAGATACGCAGTATTTT TRBJ2-3 NA 14 TRBD1 TRBV11-2
CASSPNPAGAFSHETQYF TGTGCCAGCAGCCCTAATCCAGCGGGCGCATTTAGTCACGAGACCCAGTACTTC TRBJ2-5 NA 18 NA TRBV7-9
CASSGGPSGQGAQETQYF TGTGCCAGCAGTGGGGGTCCCTCGGGACAGGGCGCACAAGAGACCCAGTACTTC TRBJ2-5 few 18 TRBD1 TRBV28
CASSLGGVIADGYTF TGTGCCAGCAGCTTAGGGGGGGTTATTGCGGATGGCTACACCTTC TRBJ1-2 NA 15 NA TRBV7-2
CASSVEPGSYEQYF TGTGCCAGCAGCGTAGAGCCAGGATCCTACGAGCAGTACTTC TRBJ2-7 NA 14 NA TRBV9
CASSEEGDSNQPQHF TGTGCCAGCAGTGAAGAGGGGGATAGCAATCAGCCCCAGCATTTT TRBJ1-5 NA 15 NA TRBV2
CASSQDGLAGGGFNEQFF TGCGCCAGCAGCCAAGATGGCCTAGCGGGGGGCGGGTTTAATGAGCAGTTCTTC TRBJ2-1 few 18 TRBD2 TRBV4-3
CASSQQRGYGYTF TGTGCCAGCAGCCAACAAAGAGGCTATGGCTACACCTTC TRBJ1-2 few 13 NA TRBV7-3
CSARVGGGGSEQFF TGCAGTGCTCGCGTGGGCGGGGGGGGATCTGAGCAGTTCTTC TRBJ2-1 few 14 TRBD2 TRBV20-1
CANSSGGPPQYF TGTGCCAACAGTTCCGGCGGCCCCCCACAGTACTTC TRBJ2-5 NA 12 NA TRBV12-3/TRBV12-4
CASSTVGPGETQYF TGTGCCAGCAGCACAGTGGGTCCTGGGGAGACCCAGTACTTC TRBJ2-5 once 14 NA TRBV7-9
CASSYPEDPKNTGELFF TGTGCCAGCAGTTACCCCGAAGACCCAAAAAACACCGGGGAGCTGTTTTTT TRBJ2-2 few 17 NA TRBV6-5
CSVEPRLAGNIQYF TGCAGCGTTGAACCTCGACTAGCCGGGAACATTCAGTACTTC TRBJ2-4 few 14 TRBD2 TRBV29-1
CASSITGGEDSYGYTF TGTGCCAGCAGCATAACAGGGGGCGAGGATAGCTATGGCTACACCTTC TRBJ1-2 NA 16 TRBD1 TRBV7-9
CASSLGGLRAYNEQFF TGCGCCAGCAGCTTGGGGGGCCTCAGAGCCTACAATGAGCAGTTCTTC TRBJ2-1 few 16 NA TRBV5-1
CASSFGLASSYNEQFF TGTGCCAGCAGTTTCGGACTAGCAAGCTCCTACAATGAGCAGTTCTTC TRBJ2-1 NA 16 TRBD2 TRBV12-3/TRBV12-4
CASSRGFGQPQHF TGTGCCAGCTCAAGAGGGTTCGGGCAGCCCCAGCATTTT TRBJ1-5 few 13 NA TRBV18
CASNELANTGELFF TGTGCCAGCAATGAGCTCGCGAACACCGGGGAGCTGTTTTTT TRBJ2-2 NA 14 NA TRBV2
CASSLTGGGSPLHF TGTGCCAGCAGTTTGACAGGGGGCGGCTCACCCCTCCACTTT TRBJ1-6 many 14 TRBD1 TRBV12-3/TRBV12-4
CATGVPGELFF TGTGCCACGGGGGTGCCCGGGGAGCTGTTTTTT TRBJ2-2 NA 11 NA TRBV24-1
CSTLSGTSYEQYF TGCAGCACTTTGTCTGGGACTAGCTACGAGCAGTACTTC TRBJ2-7 few 13 TRBD2 TRBV29-1
CASNVLTDTQYF TGTGCCAGCAACGTACTCACAGATACGCAGTATTTT TRBJ2-3 NA 12 NA TRBV12-3/TRBV12-4
CASSWEQGSQETQYF TGCGCCAGCAGCTGGGAACAGGGGAGTCAGGAGACCCAGTACTTC TRBJ2-5 NA 15 TRBD1 TRBV5-1
CASSQDSVGPNIQYF TGCGCCAGCAGCCAAGATTCGGTAGGCCCAAACATTCAGTACTTC TRBJ2-4 NA 15 NA TRBV4-3
CASSRTRGANEKLFF TGTGCCAGCTCACGGACGAGGGGGGCTAATGAAAAACTGTTTTTT TRBJ1-4 NA 15 NA TRBV7-8
CASSSGAGNEQFF TGTGCCAGCAGCTCGGGGGCGGGGAATGAGCAGTTCTTC TRBJ2-1 few 13 NA TRBV7-3
CSGDGDRTTDTQYF TGCAGCGGTGATGGGGACAGGACCACAGATACGCAGTATTTT TRBJ2-3 NA 14 TRBD1 TRBV29-1
CSARGTGTGLTGELFF TGCAGTGCTAGAGGTACCGGGACTGGCCTCACCGGGGAGCTGTTTTTT TRBJ2-2 NA 16 NA TRBV20-1
CASARQRMGTGELFF TGTGCCAGCGCTCGACAAAGGATGGGCACCGGGGAGCTGTTTTTT TRBJ2-2 NA 15 NA TRBV27
CASSEAGSDDEQYF TGTGCCAGCAGTGAAGCTGGGAGCGACGACGAGCAGTACTTC TRBJ2-7 few 14 NA TRBV6-1